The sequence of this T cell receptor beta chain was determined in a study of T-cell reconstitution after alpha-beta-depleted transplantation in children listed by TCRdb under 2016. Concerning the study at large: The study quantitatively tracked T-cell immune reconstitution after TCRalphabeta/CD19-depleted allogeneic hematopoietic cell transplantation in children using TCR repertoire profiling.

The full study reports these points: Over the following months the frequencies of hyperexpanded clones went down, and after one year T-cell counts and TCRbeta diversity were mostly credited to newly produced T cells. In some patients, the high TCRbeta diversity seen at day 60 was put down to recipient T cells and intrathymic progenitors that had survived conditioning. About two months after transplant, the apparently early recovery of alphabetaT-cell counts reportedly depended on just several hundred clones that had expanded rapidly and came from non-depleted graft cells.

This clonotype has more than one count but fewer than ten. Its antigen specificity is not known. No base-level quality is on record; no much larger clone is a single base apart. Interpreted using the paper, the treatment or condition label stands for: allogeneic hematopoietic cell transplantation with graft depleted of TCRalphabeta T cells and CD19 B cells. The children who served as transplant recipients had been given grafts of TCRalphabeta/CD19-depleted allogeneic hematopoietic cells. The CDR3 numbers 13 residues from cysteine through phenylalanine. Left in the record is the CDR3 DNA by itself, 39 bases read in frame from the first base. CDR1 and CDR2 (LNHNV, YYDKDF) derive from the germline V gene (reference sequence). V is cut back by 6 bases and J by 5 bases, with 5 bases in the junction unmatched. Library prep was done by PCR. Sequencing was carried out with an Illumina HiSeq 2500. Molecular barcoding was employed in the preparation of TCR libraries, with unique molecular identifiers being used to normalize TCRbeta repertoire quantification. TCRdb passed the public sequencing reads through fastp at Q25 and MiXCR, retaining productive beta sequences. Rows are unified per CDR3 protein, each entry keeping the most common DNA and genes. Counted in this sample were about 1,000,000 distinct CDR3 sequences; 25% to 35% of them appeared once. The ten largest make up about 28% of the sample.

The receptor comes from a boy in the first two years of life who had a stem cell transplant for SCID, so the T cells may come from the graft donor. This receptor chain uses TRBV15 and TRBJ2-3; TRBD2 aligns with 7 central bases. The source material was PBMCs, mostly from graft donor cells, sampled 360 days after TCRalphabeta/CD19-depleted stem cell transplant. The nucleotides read TGTGCCACCAGTCTGGGGGGGTTAGATACGCAGTATTTT. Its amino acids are CATSLGGLDTQYF. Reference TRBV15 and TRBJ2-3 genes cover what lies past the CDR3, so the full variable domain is DAMVIQNPRYQVTQFGKPVTLSCSQTLNHNVMYWYQQKSSQAPKLLFHYYDKDFNNEADTPDNFQSRRPNTSFCFLDIRSPGLGDTAMYLCATSLGGLDTQYFGPGTRLTVL.